This T cell receptor (beta chain) comes out of a study of CD4 T cells in relation to SARS-CoV-2 and coronaviruses. Study context: ViraFEST: approximately ten-day antigen culture of PBMCs, then TCR beta CDR3 sequencing.

Per germline, CDR1 DFQATT and CDR2 SNEGSKA (reference sequence). The CDR3 has 10 residues. V lost 3 bases to trimming and J lost 1 base, with 0 bases between them. Points from the study as a whole: The assay detects memory recall responses, not culture-primed primary responses.

CEF-cultured naive and memory CD4+ T cell DNA got survey-level sequencing. Some clones are missing from TCRdb's copy, which holds only in-frame ones; the method was immunoSEQ multiplex PCR. Of about 43,000 clones detected, 82% appear once; the ten largest clones hold 1.4%. Concerning this clone itself: The antigen remains undetermined.

Sample: naive CD4+ T cells from PBMCs, cultured in vitro. Documented subset: naive CD4+ T cells isolated by negative enrichment. V gene TRBV20-1 combines with J gene TRBJ2-5; D remains unclear. The clonotype was recovered from an adult with COVID-19. CDR3 in amino acids: CSASQETQYF. The CDR3 DNA follows: TGCAGTGCTAGCCAAGAGACCCAGTACTTC.